The 5 T cell receptor beta chains presented below share a single source sample, sequenced in a study of cytomegalovirus exposure and HLA in healthy donors. Vbeta (60) and Jbeta (13) primers were used in the PCR. Sequenced by immunoSEQ multiplex PCR; TCRdb stores in-frame clones only, minus some. The repertoire holds about 200,000 clones, with approximately 79% as singletons. Input material: PBMCs. The receptors stem from a man aged 45-65 years in good health and CMV-seronegative.

V and J are TRBV6-5 and TRBJ2-7; weak D call: TRBD1 (5 bases). V was pared by 2 bases and J by 5 bases, with 7 bases between. The germline CDR1 and CDR2 sequences are MNHEY and SVGAGI. The CDR3 spans 12 residues. The CDR3 loop reads CASSYRGHEQYF. The CDR3 nucleotides read TGTGCCAGCAGTTACAGGGGTCACGAGCAGTACTTC.

The V call is TRBV2, the J call TRBJ2-7, with TRBD2 matching 7 bases. The V gene's germline CDR1 is SNHLY and CDR2 FYNNEI. V shed 5 bases and J 6 bases; nucleotides not matched to a gene: 4. The CDR3 has 12 amino acids. CDR3 nucleotide sequence: TGTGCCAGCAGTTTTTCGGGGGGCGAGCAGTACTTC. Translation: CASSFSGGEQYF.

The chain has TRBV4-1 and TRBJ1-1, with D hard to call. Trimming removed 4 bases at V and 1 base at J, with 10 bases between. CDR1 MGHRA and CDR2 YSYEKL come from the germline V gene. This CDR3 is built from 14 residues. CDR3 loop: CASSPVGSNTEAFF. The CDR3 nucleotides read TGCGCCAGCAGCCCCGTCGGGTCGAACACTGAAGCTTTCTTT.

This clone was detected once. The chain has TRBV7-8 and TRBJ2-5; TRBD1 aligns across 7 bases. The CDR3 contains 13 residues. Germline CDR1 SGHVS, CDR2 FQNEAQ. The trim removed 5 bases at V and 6 bases at J, leaving 6 bases unmatched. The CDR3 DNA sequence: TGTGCCAGCAGCAGCGACAGGGAGCAGACCCAGTACTTC. It is translated as CASSSDREQTQYF. Full variable domain (remainder filled in from reference TRBV7-8 and TRBJ2-5): GAGVSQSPRYKVAKRGQDVALRCDPISGHVSLFWYQQALGQGPEFLTYFQNEAQLDKSGLPSDRFFAERPEGSVSTLKIQRTQQEDSAVYLCASSSDREQTQYFGPGTRLLVL.

This rearrangement joins TRBV2 to TRBJ2-1; 9 bases align to TRBD1. Trimming cost V 2 bases and J 7 bases; bases outside gene matches: 6. Germline CDR1 is SNHLY and CDR2 is FYNNEI. This CDR3 is 15 amino acids long. CDR3 nucleotide sequence: TGTGCCAGCAGTGAATCGGGACAGGGTAAAAATGAGCAGTTCTTC. Its translation: CASSESGQGKNEQFF.